The 5 T cell receptor beta chains below were found in one sample sequenced in a study of T cells in Graves' hyperthyroidism and ophthalmopathy. It was RNA transcripts that yielded the amplified TCR beta CDR3 regions. The primer set for the first-round RT-PCR of the TCR CDR3 was HTBI. TCRdb re-derived calls from the multiplex PCR reads in MiXCR, one entry per CDR3 protein. The top ten hold about a sixth of the sample, which has around 700,000 distinct CDR3 sequences, approximately 19% seen once. The sequenced sample consisted of blood. Source of these receptors: a woman between 50 and 59 years old with Graves' hyperthyroidism that later progressed to Graves' ophthalmopathy.

This clonotype was observed a few times. This rearrangement joins TRBV7-9 to TRBJ2-3, with 7 bases that match TRBD2. V dropped 0 bases and J dropped 1; count of bases not matched to a gene: 1. The germline CDR1 and CDR2 sequences are SEHNR and FQNEAQ (reference sequence). The CDR3 is 15 amino acids. CDR3: CASSLARGGTDTQYF. In nucleotides, the CDR3 is TGTGCCAGCAGCTTAGCTCGGGGGGGCACAGATACGCAGTATTTT.

The chain recombines TRBV6-2 or TRBV6-3 with TRBJ2-7; 12 nucleotides align to TRBD1. Looked up from germline, CDR1 is MNHEY and CDR2 is SVGEGT. The V gene end was trimmed by 6 bases and the J gene end by 6 bases; junction bases not matched to a gene: 12. The CDR3 runs 16 residues. CDR3: CASRGTRGQGASEQYF. DNA for the CDR3: TGTGCCAGCAGGGGCACCAGGGGACAGGGGGCGAGCGAGCAGTACTTC.

In its sample, this clonotype was seen many times. The genes are TRBV5-1 and TRBJ1-1, with D hard to call. The germline V gene encodes CDR1 SGHRS and CDR2 YFSETQ. The V gene lost 0 bases and the J gene lost 0 bases, with 12 bases spanning the gap. The CDR3 consists of 16 residues. CDR3 amino acids: CASSLGVGRLNTEAFF. As DNA, the CDR3 is TGCGCCAGCAGCTTGGGAGTGGGGAGGCTGAACACTGAAGCTTTCTTT.

This sequence joins TRBV11-2 and TRBJ2-7, with 11 bases aligning to TRBD2. V lost 1 base and J lost 3; bases outside the gene matches: 8. The germline V gene has CDR1 SGHAT and CDR2 FQNNGV. CDR3 length: 17 residues. CDR3 protein: CASSLAGELAGVYEQYF. Written as DNA, the CDR3 is TGTGCCAGCAGCTTAGCGGGGGAACTAGCGGGAGTCTACGAGCAGTACTTC.

The chain joins TRBV24-1 to TRBJ2-2; 8 bases line up with TRBD1. The trim removed 4 bases at V and 1 base at J, leaving 7 bases unmatched. The CDR3 sequence is 17 residues long. The germline V gene has CDR1 KGHDR and CDR2 SFDVKD. Here the CDR3 reads CATSEATGGLNTGELFF. The CDR3 bases are TGTGCCACCAGTGAAGCCACAGGGGGGCTGAACACCGGGGAGCTGTTTTTT.